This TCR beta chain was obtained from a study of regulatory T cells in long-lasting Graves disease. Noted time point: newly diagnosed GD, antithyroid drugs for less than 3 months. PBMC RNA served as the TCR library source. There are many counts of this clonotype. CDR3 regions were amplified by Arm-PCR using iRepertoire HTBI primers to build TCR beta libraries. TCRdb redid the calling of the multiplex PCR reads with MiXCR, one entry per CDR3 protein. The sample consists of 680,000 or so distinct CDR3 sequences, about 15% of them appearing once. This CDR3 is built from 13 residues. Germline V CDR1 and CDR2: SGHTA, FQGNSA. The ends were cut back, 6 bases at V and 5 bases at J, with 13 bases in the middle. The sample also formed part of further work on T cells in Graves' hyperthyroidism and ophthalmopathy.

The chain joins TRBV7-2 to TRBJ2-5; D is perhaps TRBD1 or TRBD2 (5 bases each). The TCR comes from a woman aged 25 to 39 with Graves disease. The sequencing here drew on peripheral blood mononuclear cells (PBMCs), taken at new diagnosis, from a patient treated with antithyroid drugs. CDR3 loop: CASSGDLWETQYF. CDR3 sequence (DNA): TGTGCCAGCAGTGGGGACCTGTGGGAGACCCAGTACTTC.